One sample yielded the 8 T cell receptor beta chains listed below, sequenced in a study of OX40 agonist ivuxolimab in advanced cancers. This table comes from immunoSEQ multiplex PCR, and its TCRdb copy is limited to in-frame clones, with some not included. Of some 15,000 clones in the sample, roughly three quarters were seen once. This specimen consisted of CD4+ or CD8+ T cells sorted from blood, obtained in a trial of the OX40 agonist ivuxolimab. The receptors stem from an adult with an advanced solid tumor such as melanoma, head and neck, liver or kidney cancer.

This clone was detected a few times. The chain recombines TRBV10-1 with TRBJ1-1; TRBD1 is a possible D gene (6 bases). CDR3 length: 14 amino acids. CDR1 and CDR2 from the germline V gene are WNHNN and SYGVQD (reference sequence). The germline V and J ends were trimmed by 0 bases and 5 bases, with 10 bases remaining between them. CDR3 amino acids: CASSESADRTEAFF. CDR3 nucleotide sequence: TGCGCCAGCAGTGAGTCCGCGGACAGAACTGAAGCTTTCTTT.

In DNA, the CDR3 is TGTGCCAGCAGCCCACACGGGGGACAGGGGCTCACCAATGAGCAGTTCTTC. Translated, it gives CASSPHGGQGLTNEQFF. The genes are TRBV28 and TRBJ2-1; 10 nucleotides align to TRBD1. The CDR3 has 17 amino acids. CDR1 is MDHEN and CDR2 is SYDVKM in the germline V gene. The J segment lost 6 bases and the V segment lost 6 bases, leaving 14 bases of the junction unmatched. Full variable domain (outside the CDR3, taken from reference TRBV28 and TRBJ2-1): DVKVTQSSRYLVKRTGEKVFLECVQDMDHENMFWYRQDPGLGLRLIYFSYDVKMKEKGDIPEGYSVSREKKERFSLILESASTNQTSMYLCASSPHGGQGLTNEQFFGPGTRLTVL.

This CDR3 is CASSSPGGGAYEQYF. Written as DNA, the CDR3 is TGTGCCAGCAGCTCCCCAGGCGGGGGAGCCTACGAGCAGTACTTC. V and J are TRBV7-9 and TRBJ2-7, with 7 bases fitting TRBD2. CDR1 is SEHNR and CDR2 is FQNEAQ in the germline V gene (reference sequence). Trimming cost V 4 bases and J 2 bases; bases outside gene matches: 8. This CDR3 is built from 15 residues.

This clone was counted at least ten times. In nucleotides, the CDR3 is TGTGCCAGCAGCTTAGGATCAGGGCTCTCCTACGAGCAGTACTTC. Protein: CASSLGSGLSYEQYF. The rearrangement uses TRBV11-2 and TRBJ2-7; D is perhaps TRBD1 (5 bases). Trimming took 1 base from V and 0 from J, leaving 10 bases between them. Germline CDR1 reads SGHAT; CDR2 reads FQNNGV. There are 15 residues in the CDR3.

This clone was observed once. CDR3 DNA: TGTGCCAGCAGCTTATTGACTGGGACAGGAACTAAGAGCGTCCTGACTTTC. It translates to CASSLLTGTGTKSVLTF. The chain recombines TRBV7-3 with TRBJ2-6; 8 bases map to TRBD1. V lost 2 bases to trimming and J lost 12 bases; unmatched junction nucleotides: 15. CDR1 SGHTA and CDR2 FQGTGA come from the germline V gene. This CDR3 spans 17 amino acids.

V gene TRBV19 combines with J gene TRBJ1-2; D not resolved. From germline, CDR1 is LNHDA and CDR2 SQIVND (reference sequence). V was trimmed by 2 bases and J by 5 bases, leaving 12 bases between them. The CDR3 runs to 14 residues. Here the CDR3 DNA reads TGTGCCAGTAGTATATCCCCCGGAGGGTATGGCTACACCTTC. This codes for CASSISPGGYGYTF.

The chain couples TRBV11-2 to TRBJ2-3; 8 bases are a match to TRBD2. The CDR3 sequence is 13 residues long. Per germline, CDR1 SGHAT and CDR2 FQNNGV. V lost 3 bases and J lost 5; bases outside the gene matches: 1. The CDR3 sequence is CASSFLAGDTQYF. Written as DNA, the CDR3 is TGTGCCAGCAGCTTCCTAGCGGGAGATACGCAGTATTTT.

This clone appeared a few times. This rearrangement joins TRBV6-4 to TRBJ2-3, with D possibly TRBD2 on 6 matching bases. V was shortened by 5 bases and J by 4 bases, with 16 bases between the two germline ends. CDR1 MRHNA and CDR2 SNTAGT come from the germline V gene. There are 15 residues in the CDR3. In nucleotides, the CDR3 is TGTGCCAGCAGTCGTAGCGGTCTAGGGGCAGATACGCAGTATTTT. This translates into CASSRSGLGADTQYF.